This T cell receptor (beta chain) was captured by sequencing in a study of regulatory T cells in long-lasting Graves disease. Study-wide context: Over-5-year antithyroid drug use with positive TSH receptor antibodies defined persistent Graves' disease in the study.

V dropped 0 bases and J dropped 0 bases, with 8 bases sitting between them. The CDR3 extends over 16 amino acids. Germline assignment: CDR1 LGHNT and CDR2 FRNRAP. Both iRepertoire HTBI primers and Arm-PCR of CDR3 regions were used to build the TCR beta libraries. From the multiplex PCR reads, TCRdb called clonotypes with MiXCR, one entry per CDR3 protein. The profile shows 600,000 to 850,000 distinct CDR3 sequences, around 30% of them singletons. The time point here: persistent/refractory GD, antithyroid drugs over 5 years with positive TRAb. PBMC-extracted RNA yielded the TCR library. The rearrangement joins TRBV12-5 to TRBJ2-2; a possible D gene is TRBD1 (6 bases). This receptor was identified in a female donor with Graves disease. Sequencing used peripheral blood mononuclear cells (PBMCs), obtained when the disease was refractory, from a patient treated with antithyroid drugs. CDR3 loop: CASGLVAGANTGELFF. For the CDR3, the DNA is TGTGCTAGTGGTTTGGTGGCAGGGGCGAACACCGGGGAGCTGTTTTTT. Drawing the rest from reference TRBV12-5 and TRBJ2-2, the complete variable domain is DARVTQTPRHKVTEMGQEVTMRCQPILGHNTVFWYRQTMMQGLELLAYFRNRAPLDDSGMPKDRFSAEMPDATLATLKIQPSEPRDSAVYFCASGLVAGANTGELFFGEGSRLTVL.